The 3 T cell receptor beta chains reported below all come from one sample, sequenced in a study of identical twins. MiXCR was run by TCRdb on the 5' RACE reads, yielding one entry per CDR3 protein. The repertoire consists of about 430,000 distinct CDR3 sequences, with roughly 20% occurring once and the leading ten covering approximately 12%. What was sequenced was naive T cells sorted from blood. These receptors originate from a man aged 50 to 59 in good health.

The table lists this clonotype with many counts. This chain joins TRBV7-9 and TRBJ2-5, with D possibly being TRBD1 (5 bases). Trimming pared 5 bases from V and 7 bases from J, leaving 17 bases between. Germline-derived CDR1 and CDR2 are SEHNR and FQNEAQ (reference sequence). This CDR3 is 14 amino acids long. CDR3 in DNA: TGTGCCAGCAGCCAAACTGACAGTTTGGGGACCCAGTACTTC. The encoded protein is CASSQTDSLGTQYF.

The CDR3 spells CASSLAFEAFF. CDR3 in DNA: TGTGCCAGCAGTTTAGCCTTTGAAGCTTTCTTT. The chain recombines TRBV28 with TRBJ1-1; D is ambiguous. The CDR3 has 11 amino acids. Trimming stripped 2 bases from V and 7 bases from J, with 5 bases between. In germline, CDR1 is MDHEN, CDR2 SYDVKM.

The chain links TRBV12-3 or TRBV12-4 to TRBJ1-3; D possibly corresponds to TRBD1 (5 bases). V was pared by 3 bases and J by 2 bases, with 14 bases between. The CDR3 totals 16 residues. CDR3 amino acids: CASSFKGIRTGNTIYF. The CDR3 coding sequence is TGTGCCAGCAGTTTTAAGGGGATCCGCACTGGAAACACCATATATTTT.